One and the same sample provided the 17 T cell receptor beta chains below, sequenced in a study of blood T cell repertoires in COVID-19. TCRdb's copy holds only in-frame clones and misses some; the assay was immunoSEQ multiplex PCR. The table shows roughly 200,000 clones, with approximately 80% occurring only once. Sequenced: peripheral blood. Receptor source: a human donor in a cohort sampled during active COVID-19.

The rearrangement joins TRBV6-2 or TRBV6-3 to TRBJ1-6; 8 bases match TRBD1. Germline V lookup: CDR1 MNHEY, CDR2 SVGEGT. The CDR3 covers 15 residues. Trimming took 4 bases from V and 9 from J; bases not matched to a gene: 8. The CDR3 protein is CASSWDRSSSSPLHF. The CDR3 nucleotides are TGTGCCAGCAGTTGGGACAGGTCGTCGAGTTCACCCCTCCACTTT.

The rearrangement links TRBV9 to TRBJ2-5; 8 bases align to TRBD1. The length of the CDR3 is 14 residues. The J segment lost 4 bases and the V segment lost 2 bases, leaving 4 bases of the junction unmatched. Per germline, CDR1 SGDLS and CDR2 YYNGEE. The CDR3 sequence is CASSVQGARETQYF. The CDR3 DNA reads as TGTGCCAGCAGCGTGCAGGGGGCGAGAGAGACCCAGTACTTC. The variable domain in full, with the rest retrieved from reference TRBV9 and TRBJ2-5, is DSGVTQTPKHLITATGQRVTLRCSPRSGDLSVYWYQQSLDQGLQFLIQYYNGEERAKGNILERFSAQQFPDLHSELNLSSLELGDSALYFCASSVQGARETQYFGPGTRLLVL.

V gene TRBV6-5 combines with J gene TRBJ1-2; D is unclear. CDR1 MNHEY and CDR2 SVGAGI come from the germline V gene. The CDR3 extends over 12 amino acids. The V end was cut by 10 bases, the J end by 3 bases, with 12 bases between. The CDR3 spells CATGRWDYGYTF. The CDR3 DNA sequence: TGTGCCACTGGGAGGTGGGACTATGGCTACACCTTC.

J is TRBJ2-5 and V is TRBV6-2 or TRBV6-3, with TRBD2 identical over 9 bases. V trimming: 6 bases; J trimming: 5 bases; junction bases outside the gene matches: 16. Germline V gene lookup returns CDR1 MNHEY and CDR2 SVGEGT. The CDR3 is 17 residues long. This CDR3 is CASSQGGTAGGGETQYF. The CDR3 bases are TGTGCCAGCAGCCAGGGGGGGACAGCGGGAGGAGGGGAGACCCAGTACTTC.

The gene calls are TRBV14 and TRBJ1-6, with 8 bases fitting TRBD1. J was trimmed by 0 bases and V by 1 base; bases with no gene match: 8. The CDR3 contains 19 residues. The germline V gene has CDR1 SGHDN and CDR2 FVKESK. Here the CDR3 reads CASSQGRTGGGSYNSPLHF. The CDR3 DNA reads TGTGCCAGCAGCCAAGGGCGAACAGGGGGTGGCTCCTATAATTCACCCCTCCACTTT.

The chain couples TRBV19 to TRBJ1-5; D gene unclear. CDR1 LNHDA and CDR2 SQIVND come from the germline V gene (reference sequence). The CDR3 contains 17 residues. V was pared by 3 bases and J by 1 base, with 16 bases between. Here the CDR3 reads CASSIKMFEVSNQPQHF. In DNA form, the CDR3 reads TGTGCCAGTAGTATTAAGATGTTCGAGGTAAGCAATCAGCCCCAGCATTTT.

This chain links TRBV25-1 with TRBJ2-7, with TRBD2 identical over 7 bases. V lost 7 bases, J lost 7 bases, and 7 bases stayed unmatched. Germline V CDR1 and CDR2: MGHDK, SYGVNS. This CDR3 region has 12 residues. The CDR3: CASTGGFREQYF. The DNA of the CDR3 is TGTGCCAGCACGGGGGGATTTCGAGAGCAGTACTTC.

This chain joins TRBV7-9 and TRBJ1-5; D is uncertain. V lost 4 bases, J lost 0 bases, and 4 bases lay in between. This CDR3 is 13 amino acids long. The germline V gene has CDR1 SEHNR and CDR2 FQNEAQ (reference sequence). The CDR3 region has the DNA TGTGCCAGCAGCTCGTATAGCAATCAGCCCCAGCATTTT. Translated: CASSSYSNQPQHF.

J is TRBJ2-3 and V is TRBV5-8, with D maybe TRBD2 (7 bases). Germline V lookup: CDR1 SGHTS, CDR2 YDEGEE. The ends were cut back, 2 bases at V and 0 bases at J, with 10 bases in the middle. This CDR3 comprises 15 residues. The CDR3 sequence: CASSLGGGSTDTQYF. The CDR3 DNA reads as TGTGCCAGCAGCTTAGGCGGGGGCAGCACAGATACGCAGTATTTT.

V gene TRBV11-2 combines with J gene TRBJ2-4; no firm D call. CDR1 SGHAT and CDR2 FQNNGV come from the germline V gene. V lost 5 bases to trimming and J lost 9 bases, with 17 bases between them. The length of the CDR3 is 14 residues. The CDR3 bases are TGTGCCAGCAGCCCCGGGTCGGATGGAGTCATTCAGTACTTC. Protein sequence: CASSPGSDGVIQYF. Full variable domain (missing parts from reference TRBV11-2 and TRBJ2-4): EAGVAQSPRYKIIEKRQSVAFWCNPISGHATLYWYQQILGQGPKLLIQFQNNGVVDDSQLPKDRFSAERLKGVDSTLKIQPAKLEDSAVYLCASSPGSDGVIQYFGAGTRLSVL.

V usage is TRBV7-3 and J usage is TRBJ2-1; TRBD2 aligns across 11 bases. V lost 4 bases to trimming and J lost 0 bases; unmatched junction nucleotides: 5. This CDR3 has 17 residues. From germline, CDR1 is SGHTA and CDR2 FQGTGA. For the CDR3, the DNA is TGTGCCAGCAGCTCTCGACTAGCGGGGAGCTCCTACAATGAGCAGTTCTTC. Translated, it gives CASSSRLAGSSYNEQFF. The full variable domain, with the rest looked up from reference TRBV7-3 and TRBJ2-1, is GAGVSQTPSNKVTEKGKYVELRCDPISGHTALYWYRQSLGQGPEFLIYFQGTGAADDSGLPNDRFFAVRPEGSVSTLKIQRTERGDSAVYLCASSSRLAGSSYNEQFFGPGTRLTVL.

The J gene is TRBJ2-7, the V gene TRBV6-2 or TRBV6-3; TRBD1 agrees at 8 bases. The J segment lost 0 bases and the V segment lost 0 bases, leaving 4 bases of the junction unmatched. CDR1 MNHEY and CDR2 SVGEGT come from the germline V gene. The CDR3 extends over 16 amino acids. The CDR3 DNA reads TGTGCCAGCAGTTACTCCCGGACAGGGAGCTCCTACGAGCAGTACTTC. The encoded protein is CASSYSRTGSSYEQYF.

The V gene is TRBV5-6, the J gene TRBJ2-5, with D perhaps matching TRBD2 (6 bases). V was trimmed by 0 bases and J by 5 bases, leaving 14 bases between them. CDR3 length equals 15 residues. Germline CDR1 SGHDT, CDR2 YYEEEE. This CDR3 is CASSLGGAGSETQYF. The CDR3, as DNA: TGTGCCAGCAGCTTGGGTGGCGCGGGGTCGGAGACCCAGTACTTC.

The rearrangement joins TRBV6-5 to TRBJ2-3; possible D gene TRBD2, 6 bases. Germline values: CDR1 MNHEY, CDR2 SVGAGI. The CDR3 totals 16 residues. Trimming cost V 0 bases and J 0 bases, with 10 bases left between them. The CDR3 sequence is CASSYSGGRSTDTQYF. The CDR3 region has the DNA TGTGCCAGCAGTTACTCGGGGGGAAGAAGCACAGATACGCAGTATTTT.

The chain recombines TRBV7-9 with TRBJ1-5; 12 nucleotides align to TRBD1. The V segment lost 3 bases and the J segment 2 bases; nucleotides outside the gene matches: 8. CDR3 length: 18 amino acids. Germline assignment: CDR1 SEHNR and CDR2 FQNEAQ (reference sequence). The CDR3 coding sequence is TGTGCCAGCAGCTTCGGGACAGGGGGCCGGGGGGGCAATCAGCCCCAGCATTTT. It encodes CASSFGTGGRGGNQPQHF.

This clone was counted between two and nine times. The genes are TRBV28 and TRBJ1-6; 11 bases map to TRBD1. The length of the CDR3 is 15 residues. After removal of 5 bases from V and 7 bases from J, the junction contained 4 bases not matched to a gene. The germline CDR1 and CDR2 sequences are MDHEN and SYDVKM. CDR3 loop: CASSQGQGGNSPLHF. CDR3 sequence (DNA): TGTGCCAGCAGTCAGGGACAGGGGGGCAATTCACCCCTCCACTTT.

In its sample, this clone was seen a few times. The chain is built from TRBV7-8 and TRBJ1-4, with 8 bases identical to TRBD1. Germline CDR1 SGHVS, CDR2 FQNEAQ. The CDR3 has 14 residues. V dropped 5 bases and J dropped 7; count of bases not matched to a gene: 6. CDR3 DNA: TGTGCCAGCAGCCCCAGGGGGCGTAGTGAAAAACTGTTTTTT. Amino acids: CASSPRGRSEKLFF.